The entry below gives a single T cell receptor (beta chain) sequence along with its context. V lost 4 bases and J lost 1, with 16 bases in between. The CDR3 contains 16 residues. CDR1 is KGHSH, CDR2 LQKENI, per germline. This entry belongs to a study of blood T cells in healthy people across ages. Combining a sample-barcoded 5' primer with a J-beta primer mix, a second PCR ran for roughly 6 to 12 cycles. From the 5' RACE reads, TCRdb called clonotypes with MiXCR, one entry per CDR3 protein. The top ten clones hold approximately 2% of a sample with roughly 1,800,000 distinct CDR3 sequences, approximately 50% of them seen once. Caucasian, healthy and from Russia, the donors were aged between roughly 6 and 95. The authors isolated at least 6 million PBMCs per sample. There were at least 6 micrograms of total RNA extracted from every sample.

Sequenced: blood. This TCR was sampled from a woman between 40 and 50 years old in good health. The rearrangement joins TRBV18 to TRBJ2-5; D uncertain. The CDR3 nucleotides read TGTGCCAGCTCACAAACCCACTCCTCCAGCCAAGAGACCCAGTACTTC. Translation gives CASSQTHSSSQETQYF.